Shown below are 20 T cell receptor beta chains from a single sample sequenced in a study of blood T cell repertoires in COVID-19. Method: immunoSEQ multiplex PCR; TCRdb's copy keeps in-frame clones and lacks some. The sample carries approximately 310,000 clones, roughly 89% recorded once. The sequenced sample was PBMCs or T cells enriched from blood (not recorded which). The receptors stem from a man aged 60-69 years who had recovered from COVID-19.

The rearrangement joins TRBV6-5 to TRBJ1-5, with a weak D call TRBD1 (6 bases). The CDR3 is 14 residues long. CDR1 is MNHEY and CDR2 is SVGAGI in the germline V gene. Trimming cost V 0 bases and J 9 bases, with 12 bases left between them. The CDR3 coding sequence is TGTGCCAGCAGTTACTCAGGAACAGGGCGGCCCCAGCATTTT. The encoded protein is CASSYSGTGRPQHF.

The CDR3 sequence is CASSLGAVAYNEQFF. CDR3 sequence (DNA): TGTGCCAGCAGCCTCGGAGCAGTAGCTTACAATGAGCAGTTCTTC. The chain links TRBV3-1 (or the pseudogene TRBV3-2) to TRBJ2-1; no definite D call. Trimming took 4 bases from V and 4 from J, leaving 14 bases between them. The CDR3 length is 15 residues. CDR1 LGHDT and CDR2 YNNKEL come from the germline V gene (reference sequence).

The chain joins TRBV5-5 to TRBJ1-1, with a weak D call TRBD1 (5 bases). The V end was cut by 4 bases, the J end by 3 bases, with 13 bases between. There are 14 residues in the CDR3. The germline V gene has CDR1 SGHKS and CDR2 YYEKEE (reference sequence). This CDR3 reads CASSADPRDTEAFF. Here the CDR3 DNA reads TGTGCCAGCAGCGCGGACCCCAGGGACACTGAAGCTTTCTTT. The entire variable domain, with the rest obtained from reference TRBV5-5 and TRBJ1-1, is as follows: DAGVTQSPTHLIKTRGQQVTLRCSPISGHKSVSWYQQVLGQGPQFIFQYYEKEERGRGNFPDRFSARQFPNYSSELNVNALLLGDSALYLCASSADPRDTEAFFGQGTRLTVV.

Only one count was recorded for this clone. The chain links TRBV19 to TRBJ1-2, with 7 positions matching TRBD1. Germline CDR1 and CDR2: LNHDA and SQIVND (reference sequence). Losses at the gene ends were 4 bases for V and 4 bases for J; bases not matched to a gene: 21. The CDR3 length is 19 residues. CDR3 sequence: CASSKIRPGQEKFTYGYTF. The CDR3 nucleotides read TGTGCCAGTAGTAAAATCAGGCCCGGACAGGAGAAATTCACCTATGGCTACACCTTC.

Only one count was recorded for this clone. The chain links TRBV29-1 to TRBJ2-7, with a possible D match to TRBD2 (5 bases). The CDR3 is 14 amino acids. V lost 4 bases, J lost 0 bases, and 13 bases lay in between. CDR1 and CDR2 (germline): SQVTM, ANQGSEA. CDR3 amino acids: CSVVPSPSSYEQYF. The CDR3 DNA is TGCAGCGTTGTCCCTAGCCCGAGCTCCTACGAGCAGTACTTC.

Notes on this clone: The same CDR3 can be traced to other DNA sequences in this sample. The chain joins TRBV6-5 to TRBJ2-7, with 9 nucleotides matching TRBD1. CDR3 length equals 15 residues. V was clipped by 5 bases and J by 3 bases; unmatched bases: 8. CDR1 and CDR2 from the germline V gene are MNHEY and SVGAGI. The CDR3 DNA sequence: TGTGCCAGCAGTAGTACCGGGACAGGGAGCTACGAGCAGTACTTC. Encoded protein: CASSSTGTGSYEQYF.

V is TRBV5-1 and J is TRBJ2-1, with 13 positions matching TRBD2. CDR1 and CDR2 from the germline V gene are SGHRS and YFSETQ. Unmatched junction bases numbered 3, after V lost 2 bases and J lost 4 bases. The CDR3 is 16 amino acids. The CDR3 DNA follows: TGCGCCAGCAGCTTCGGACTAGCGGGAGTTTACAATGAGCAGTTCTTC. Translation gives CASSFGLAGVYNEQFF.

This chain links TRBV18 with TRBJ2-2; 11 nucleotides agree with TRBD2. The germline CDR1 and CDR2 sequences are KGHSH and LQKENI. V lost 5 bases, J lost 2 bases, and 7 bases stayed unmatched. This CDR3 has 17 residues. CDR3 loop: CASSVLAGEVNTGELFF. The CDR3 nucleotides are TGTGCCAGCTCAGTACTAGCGGGAGAGGTAAACACCGGGGAGCTGTTTTTT.

The rearrangement uses TRBV27 and TRBJ1-5; unclear D gene. The CDR3 runs 14 residues. Trimming took off 3 bases at V and 7 bases at J, with 13 bases between the two ends. CDR1 and CDR2 from the germline V gene are MNHEY and SMNVEV (reference sequence). As DNA, the CDR3 is TGTGCCAGCAGTTTCGGAGGGATTGGGCAGCCCCAGCATTTT. Its translation: CASSFGGIGQPQHF.

V gene TRBV12-5 combines with J gene TRBJ2-7, with D unclear. In germline, CDR1 is LGHNT, CDR2 FRNRAP. The length of the CDR3 is 13 residues. V shed 5 bases and J shed 6 bases, with 14 bases lying between them. CDR3: CASGPSPLGEQYF. DNA for the CDR3: TGTGCTAGTGGTCCCTCCCCCCTAGGCGAGCAGTACTTC.

The CDR3 loop is CASSRTSGSDTGELFF. The CDR3 nucleotides are TGTGCCAGCAGCCGTACTAGCGGGAGTGACACCGGGGAGCTGTTTTTT. The J gene is TRBJ2-2, the V gene TRBV7-2; 11 bases agree with TRBD2. Germline CDR1 and CDR2: SGHTA and FQGNSA. Trimming removed 5 bases from V and 3 bases from J; junction bases left unmatched: 5. The CDR3 is 16 amino acids.

The chain couples TRBV7-3 to TRBJ2-5; TRBD2 matches 7 bases. Germline CDR1 is SGHTA and CDR2 is FQGTGA. Trimming took 0 bases from V and 4 from J; bases not matched to a gene: 5. This CDR3 has 15 amino acids. In nucleotides, the CDR3 is TGTGCCAGCAGCTTAACCGGGCAGCGGGGAGAGACCCAGTACTTC. Protein product: CASSLTGQRGETQYF.

The V call is TRBV9, the J call TRBJ2-1; D is perhaps TRBD1 (6 bases). The CDR3 loop spans 17 amino acids. Trimming removed 3 bases from V and 7 bases from J, with 23 bases in between. Germline V lookup: CDR1 SGDLS, CDR2 YYNGEE. The CDR3: CASSAQPGMGARNEQFF. The DNA of the CDR3 is TGTGCCAGCAGCGCCCAACCCGGGATGGGGGCGCGGAATGAGCAGTTCTTC.

The chain links TRBV29-1 to TRBJ1-2; D might be TRBD1 (5 bases). The V gene's germline CDR1 is SQVTM and CDR2 ANQGSEA. This CDR3 has 15 residues. The CDR3, as DNA: TGCGGAGGCCGCGGGGGACGCGACTCTAACTATGGCTACACCTTC. This encodes CGGRGGRDSNYGYTF.

The V gene is TRBV5-1, the J gene TRBJ2-2; D is ambiguous. There are 14 residues in the CDR3. The germline CDR1 and CDR2 sequences are SGHRS and YFSETQ. Trimming removed 4 bases at V and 3 bases at J, with 10 bases between. CDR3 nucleotide sequence: TGCGCCAGCAGCCCCAATACGGACACCGGGGAGCTGTTTTTT. It codes for CASSPNTDTGELFF.

The gene calls are TRBV5-1 and TRBJ2-5; 13 nucleotides align to TRBD2. V lost 2 bases and J lost 2; bases outside the gene matches: 3. The CDR3 covers 16 residues. CDR1 is SGHRS and CDR2 is YFSETQ in the germline V gene. DNA of the CDR3: TGCGCCAGCAGCTTCCCGGGACTAGCGGGGCAAGAGACCCAGTACTTC. This gives the protein CASSFPGLAGQETQYF.

The V gene is TRBV3-1 (or the pseudogene TRBV3-2), the J gene TRBJ2-2; perhaps TRBD1 as D (6 bases). V was clipped by 4 bases and J by 4 bases, with 16 bases between them. Germline V gene sequence: CDR1 LGHDT, CDR2 YNNKEL (reference sequence). CDR3 size: 16 residues. CDR3 coding DNA: TGTGCCAGCAGCCTGAGTAGAGGGGGAAGCACCGGGGAGCTGTTTTTT. It is translated as CASSLSRGGSTGELFF.

This chain uses TRBV7-2 with TRBJ2-7; TRBD2 matches 14 bases. This CDR3 contains 15 residues. V trimming: 1 base; J trimming: 4 bases; junction bases outside the gene matches: 0. The germline V gene has CDR1 SGHTA and CDR2 FQGNSA. CDR3 coding DNA: TGTGCCAGCAGCTTAGGGACTAGCGGGAGGTACGAGCAGTACTTC. Protein: CASSLGTSGRYEQYF.

CDR3 loop: CASSQQDGGRGGQPQHF. The CDR3 DNA sequence: TGTGCCAGTAGCCAACAAGATGGCGGGCGAGGGGGTCAGCCCCAGCATTTT. The chain carries TRBV19 and TRBJ1-5, with D maybe TRBD1 (6 bases). The CDR3 runs to 17 residues. In germline, CDR1 is LNHDA, CDR2 SQIVND (reference sequence). Trimming left V 6 bases short and J 6 bases short, with 24 bases between.

The rearrangement joins TRBV6-5 to TRBJ2-1, with 9 bases lining up with TRBD1. V lost 9 bases to trimming and J lost 2 bases; unmatched junction nucleotides: 8. CDR3 length: 15 amino acids. Germline CDR1 is MNHEY and CDR2 is SVGAGI. Here the CDR3 reads CASWGGQGTYNEQFF. As DNA, the CDR3 is TGTGCCAGTTGGGGAGGACAGGGGACCTACAATGAGCAGTTCTTC.